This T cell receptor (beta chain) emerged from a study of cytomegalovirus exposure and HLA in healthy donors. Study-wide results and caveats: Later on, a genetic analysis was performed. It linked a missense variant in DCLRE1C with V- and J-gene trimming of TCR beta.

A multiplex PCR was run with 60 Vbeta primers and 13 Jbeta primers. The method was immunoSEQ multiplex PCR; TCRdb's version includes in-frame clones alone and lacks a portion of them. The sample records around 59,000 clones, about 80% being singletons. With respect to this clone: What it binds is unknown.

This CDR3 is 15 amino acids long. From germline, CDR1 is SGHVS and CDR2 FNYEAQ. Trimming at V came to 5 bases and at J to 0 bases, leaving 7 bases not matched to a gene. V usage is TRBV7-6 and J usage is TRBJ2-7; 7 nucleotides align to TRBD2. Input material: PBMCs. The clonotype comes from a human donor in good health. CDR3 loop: CASSPMAGDSYEQYF. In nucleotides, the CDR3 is TGTGCCAGCAGCCCGATGGCGGGGGACTCCTACGAGCAGTACTTC. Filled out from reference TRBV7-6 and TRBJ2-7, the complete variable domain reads GAGVSQSPRYKVTKRGQDVALRCDPISGHVSLYWYRQALGQGPEFLTYFNYEAQQDKSGLPNDRFSAERPEGSISTLTIQRTEQRDSAMYRCASSPMAGDSYEQYFGPGTRLTVT.